The T cell receptor beta chain described here comes from a study of shared clonotypes between healthy human individuals. Assay runs were performed at deep level. Among the unsorted PBMC samples, replicate PCRs used 300 ng DNA, approximately 30,000 T cell genomes. The method was immunoSEQ multiplex PCR; TCRdb's version includes in-frame clones alone and lacks a portion of them. Among fewer than 600,000 clones listed, 77% were seen once. This CDR3 has 14 residues. Germline lookup yields CDR1 MNHNY and CDR2 SVGAGI (reference sequence). This rearrangement joins TRBV6-6 to TRBJ2-7, with TRBD1 matching 10 bases. Gene TRBJ2-1 matches the end of the DNA better, so the J call may be wrong. Sequenced sample: PBMCs. The receptor was derived from a middle-aged woman in good health. Some clones in this sample may be carry-over from other donors' samples. The CDR3 DNA follows: TGTGCCAGCAACCGAGACAGGGGGCAGGATGAGCAGTTCTTC. Translation gives CASNRDRGQDEQFF.